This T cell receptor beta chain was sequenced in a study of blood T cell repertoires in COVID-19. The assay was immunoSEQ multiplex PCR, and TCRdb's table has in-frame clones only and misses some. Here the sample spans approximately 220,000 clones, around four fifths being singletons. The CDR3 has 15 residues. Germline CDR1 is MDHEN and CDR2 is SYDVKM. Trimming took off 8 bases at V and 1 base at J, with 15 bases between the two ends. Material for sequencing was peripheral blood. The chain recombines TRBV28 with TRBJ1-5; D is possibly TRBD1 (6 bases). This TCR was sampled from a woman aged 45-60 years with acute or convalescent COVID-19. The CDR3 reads CASVQGVKSNQPQHF. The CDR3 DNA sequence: TGTGCCAGCGTACAGGGCGTCAAGAGCAATCAGCCCCAGCATTTT.